This T cell receptor beta chain was sequenced for a study of T cell responses to AZD1222 COVID-19 vaccine. A word on this clone: The antigen is unknown.

General study points: Spike-specific TCRs gained breadth and depth after people received two AZD1222 doses.

Generated by immunoSEQ multiplex PCR, the TCRdb table keeps only in-frame clones and is missing some. Of around 120,000 clones in the sample, roughly 90% are singletons; the top ten hold roughly 11%. The CDR3 runs to 17 residues. Trimming took off 1 base at V and 12 bases at J, with 22 bases between the two ends. Germline CDR1 and CDR2: KGHSH and LQKENI. The specimen was peripheral blood, collected on day 0 of MenACWY control vaccination. This chain joins TRBV18 and TRBJ2-6; D may correspond to TRBD1 or TRBD2 (5 bases each). The receptor's source is an adult in good health. The CDR3, as DNA: TGTGCCAGCTCACCACAAAGTCTGTCGGGGCCTATGGGCGTCCTGACTTTC. This gives the protein CASSPQSLSGPMGVLTF.